This T cell receptor beta chain is from a study of monozygotic twins with inflammatory bowel disease. Study results and caveats: Among the T cells, different subtypes could not be distinguished.

The team made cDNA by running eight separate reactions for each sample. TCRdb re-called the 5' RACE reads and gives one entry per CDR3 protein, without DNA. This specimen shows around 370,000 distinct CDR3 sequences; the ten leading clones hold around 2.6%. The CDR3 covers 16 residues. Germline CDR1 is SGHTA and CDR2 is FQGNSA. To note about this clonotype: What it binds is unknown.

This TCR was recovered from a human donor with ulcerative colitis or Crohn's disease, or a healthy co-twin of an affected twin (not recorded which). Specimen: blood. The chain employs TRBV7-2 and TRBJ2-3; without DNA, the TCRdb call of TRBD2 cannot be checked. This chain's CDR3 is CASSTGTSGRTDTQYF. Drawing the rest from reference TRBV7-2 and TRBJ2-3, the complete variable domain is GAGVSQSPSNKVTEKGKDVELRCDPISGHTALYWYRQSLGQGLEFLIYFQGNSAPDKSGLPSDRFSAERTGGSVSTLTIQRTQQEDSAVYLCASSTGTSGRTDTQYFGPGTRLTVL.